This entry is about one TCR beta chain. The time point denotes: patch test 1, 2 weeks after DPC sensitization. Described treatment: therapeutic diphenylcyclopropenone sensitization with weekly scalp DPC. Trimming removed 2 bases from V and 3 bases from J, with 12 bases in between. This CDR3 has 15 amino acids. Germline V gene data show CDR1 as SGHTA and CDR2 as FQGNSA. The record originates from a study of human T cells and chemical hapten exposure. About the research overall: The patch tests put 0.01% DPC on the skin of the upper back and were read 6 days later. Minor pooled library volume differences mainly drove per-sample TCR yield variation.

What the library attached to individual cDNA molecules were unique molecular identifiers. As handled by the study authors: Samples held a median of approximately 96,000 TCRs, range roughly 23,224–750,000. One entry per CDR3 protein, called by TCRdb with MiXCR from the RACE reads. The V and J calls here are based on TCRdb, not the publication. The repertoire includes roughly 200,000 distinct CDR3 sequences, 20% to 25% of them detected once, and under 7% sits in the top ten. Sequenced here: whole blood, sampled in connection with sensitization to the hapten diphenylcyclopropenone (DPC). This TCR was recovered from a woman aged 45-65 years with alopecia areata. Some clones in this sample may be carry-over from other donors' samples. The chain combines TRBV7-2 with TRBJ2-3; maybe TRBD2 (5 bases). CDR3 DNA sequence: TGTGCCAGCAGCTTATCGAGGGTTGGGACAGATACGCAGTATTTT. Amino acids: CASSLSRVGTDTQYF.